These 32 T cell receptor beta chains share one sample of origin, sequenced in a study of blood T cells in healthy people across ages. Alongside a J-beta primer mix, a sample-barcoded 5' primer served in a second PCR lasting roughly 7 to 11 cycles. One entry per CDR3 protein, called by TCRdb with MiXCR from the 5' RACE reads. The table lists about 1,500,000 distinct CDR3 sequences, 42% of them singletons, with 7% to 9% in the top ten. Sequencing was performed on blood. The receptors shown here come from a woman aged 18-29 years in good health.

As DNA, the CDR3 is TGTGCCAGCAGCTTAGTTACAGGACCCTATGGCTACACCTTC. It is translated as CASSLVTGPYGYTF. The chain couples TRBV7-9 to TRBJ1-2, with D perhaps matching TRBD1 (5 bases). The CDR3 contains 14 residues. CDR1 and CDR2 (germline): SEHNR, FQNEAQ (reference sequence). V lost 1 base and J lost 4, with 10 bases in between.

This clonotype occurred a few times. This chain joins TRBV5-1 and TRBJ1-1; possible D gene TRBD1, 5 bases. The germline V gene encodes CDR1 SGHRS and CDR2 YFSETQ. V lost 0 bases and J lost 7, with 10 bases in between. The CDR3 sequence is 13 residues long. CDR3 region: CASSLGDGLEAFF. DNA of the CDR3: TGCGCCAGCAGCTTGGGGGACGGACTTGAAGCTTTCTTT.

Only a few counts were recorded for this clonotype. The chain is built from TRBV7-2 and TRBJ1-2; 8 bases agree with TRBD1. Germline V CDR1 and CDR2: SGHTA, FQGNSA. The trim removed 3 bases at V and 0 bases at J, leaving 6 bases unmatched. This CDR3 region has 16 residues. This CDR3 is CASSFRPGQANYGYTF. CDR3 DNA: TGTGCCAGCAGCTTTCGCCCGGGACAGGCTAACTATGGCTACACCTTC.

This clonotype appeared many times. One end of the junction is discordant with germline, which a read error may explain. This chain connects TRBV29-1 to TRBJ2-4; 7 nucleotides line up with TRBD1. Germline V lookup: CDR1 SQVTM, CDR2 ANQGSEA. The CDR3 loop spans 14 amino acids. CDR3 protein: CSAEHLGTDKIQYF. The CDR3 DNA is TGCAGCGCTGAACACCTAGGGACAGACAAAATTCAGTACTTC.

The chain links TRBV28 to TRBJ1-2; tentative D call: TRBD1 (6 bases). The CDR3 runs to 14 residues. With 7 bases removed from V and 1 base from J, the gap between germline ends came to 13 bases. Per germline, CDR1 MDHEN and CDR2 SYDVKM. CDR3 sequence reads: CASTIQGNNYGYTF. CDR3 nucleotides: TGTGCCAGCACTATACAGGGTAATAACTATGGCTACACCTTC.

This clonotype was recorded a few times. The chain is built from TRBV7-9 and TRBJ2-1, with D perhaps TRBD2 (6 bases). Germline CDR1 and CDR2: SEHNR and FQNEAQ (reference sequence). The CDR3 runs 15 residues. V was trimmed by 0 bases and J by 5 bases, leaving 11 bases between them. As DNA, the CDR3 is TGTGCCAGCAGCTTAGCCGGGACTTTTCACAATGAGCAGTTCTTC. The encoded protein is CASSLAGTFHNEQFF.

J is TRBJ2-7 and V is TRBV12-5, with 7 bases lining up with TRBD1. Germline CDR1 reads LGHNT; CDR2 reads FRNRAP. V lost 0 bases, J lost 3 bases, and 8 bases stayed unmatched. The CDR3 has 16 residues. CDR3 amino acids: CASGLVGQGENYEQYF. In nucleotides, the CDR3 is TGTGCTAGTGGTTTGGTAGGTCAGGGGGAGAACTACGAGCAGTACTTC.

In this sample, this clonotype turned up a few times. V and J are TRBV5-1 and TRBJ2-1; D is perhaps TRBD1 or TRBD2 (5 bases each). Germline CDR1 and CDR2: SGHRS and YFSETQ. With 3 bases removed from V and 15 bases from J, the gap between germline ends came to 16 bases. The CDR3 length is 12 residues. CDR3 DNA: TGCGCCAGCAGCTGGGGACCCGAGGGGATGTTCTTC. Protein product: CASSWGPEGMFF.

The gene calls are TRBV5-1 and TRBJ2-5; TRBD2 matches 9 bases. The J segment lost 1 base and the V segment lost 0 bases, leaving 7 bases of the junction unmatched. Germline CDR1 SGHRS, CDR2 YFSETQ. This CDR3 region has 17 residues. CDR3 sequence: CASSLVMTSGSQETQYF. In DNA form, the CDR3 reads TGCGCCAGCAGCTTGGTGATGACTAGCGGCAGCCAAGAGACCCAGTACTTC.

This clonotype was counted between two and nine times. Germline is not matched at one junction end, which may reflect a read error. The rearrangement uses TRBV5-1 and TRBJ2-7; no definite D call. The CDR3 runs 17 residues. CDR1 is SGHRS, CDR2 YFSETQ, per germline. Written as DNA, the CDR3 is TGCGCCGGCAGTGATTGGACGGCGGAATCACGCCGCTACGAGCAGTACTTC. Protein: CAGSDWTAESRRYEQYF.

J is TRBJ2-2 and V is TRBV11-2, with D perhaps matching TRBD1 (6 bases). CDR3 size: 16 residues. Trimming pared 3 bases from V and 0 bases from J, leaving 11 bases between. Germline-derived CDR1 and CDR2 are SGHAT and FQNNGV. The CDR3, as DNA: TGTGCCAGCAGCTTCGTTAGGGGGTCGAACACCGGGGAGCTGTTTTTT. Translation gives CASSFVRGSNTGELFF.

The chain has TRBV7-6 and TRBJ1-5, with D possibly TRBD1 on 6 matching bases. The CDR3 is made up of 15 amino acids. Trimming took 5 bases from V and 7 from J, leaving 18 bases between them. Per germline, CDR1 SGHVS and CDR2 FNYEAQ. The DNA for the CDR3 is TGTGCCAGCAGCGCAGCGGGGGGCGCTGGACAGCCCCAGCATTTT. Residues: CASSAAGGAGQPQHF.

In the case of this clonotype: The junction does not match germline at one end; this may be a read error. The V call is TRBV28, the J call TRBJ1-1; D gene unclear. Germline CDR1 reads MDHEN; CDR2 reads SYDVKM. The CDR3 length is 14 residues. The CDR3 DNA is TGTGCCAGCAGTTTCCAGGATCCGTACACTAAAGCTTTCTTT. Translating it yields CASSFQDPYTKAFF. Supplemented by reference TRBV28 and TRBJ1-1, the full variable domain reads DVKVTQSSRYLVKRTGEKVFLECVQDMDHENMFWYRQDPGLGLRLIYFSYDVKMKEKGDIPEGYSVSREKKERFSLILESASTNQTSMYLCASSFQDPYTKAFFGQGTRLTVV.

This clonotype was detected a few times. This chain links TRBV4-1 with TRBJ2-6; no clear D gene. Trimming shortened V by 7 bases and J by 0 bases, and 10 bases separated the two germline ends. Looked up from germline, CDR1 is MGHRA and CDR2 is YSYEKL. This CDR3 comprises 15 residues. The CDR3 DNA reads TGCGCCAGCACACGACTGTACTCTGGGGCCAACGTCCTGACTTTC. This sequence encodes CASTRLYSGANVLTF.

The CDR3 bases are TGCGCCAGCAGCCCTCTAGGGTTGATTATCAATGAGCAGTTCTTC. This sequence encodes CASSPLGLIINEQFF. This chain links TRBV4-1 with TRBJ2-1; D is undetermined. Trimming took off 4 bases at V and 6 bases at J, with 16 bases between the two ends. The CDR3 has 15 amino acids. Germline V gene sequence: CDR1 MGHRA, CDR2 YSYEKL.

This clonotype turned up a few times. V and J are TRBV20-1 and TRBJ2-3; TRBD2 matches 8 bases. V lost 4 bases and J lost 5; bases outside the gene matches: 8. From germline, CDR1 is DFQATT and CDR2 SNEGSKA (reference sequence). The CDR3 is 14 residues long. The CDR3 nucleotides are TGCAGTGCTAAACCAGGACTAGCAGAAGATACGCAGTATTTT. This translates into CSAKPGLAEDTQYF.

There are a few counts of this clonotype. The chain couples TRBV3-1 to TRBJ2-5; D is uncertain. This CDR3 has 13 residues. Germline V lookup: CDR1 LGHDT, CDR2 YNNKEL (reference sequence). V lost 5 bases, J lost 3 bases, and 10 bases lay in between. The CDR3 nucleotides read TGTGCCAGCAGCACGCCTAGGGAAGAGACCCAGTACTTC. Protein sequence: CASSTPREETQYF.

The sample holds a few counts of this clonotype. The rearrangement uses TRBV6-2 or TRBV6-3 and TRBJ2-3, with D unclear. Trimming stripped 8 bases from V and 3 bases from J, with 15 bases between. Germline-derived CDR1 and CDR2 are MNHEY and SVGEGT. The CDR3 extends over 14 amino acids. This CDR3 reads CASGIWSVTDTQYF. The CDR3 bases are TGTGCCAGCGGGATTTGGAGCGTAACAGATACGCAGTATTTT.

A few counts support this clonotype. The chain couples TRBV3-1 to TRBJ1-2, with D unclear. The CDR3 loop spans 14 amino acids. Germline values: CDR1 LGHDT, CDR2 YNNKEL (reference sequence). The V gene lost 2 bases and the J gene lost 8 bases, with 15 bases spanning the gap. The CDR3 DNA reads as TGTGCCAGCAGCCAACCCCATGGGGAAGGAGGCTACACCTTC. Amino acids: CASSQPHGEGGYTF.

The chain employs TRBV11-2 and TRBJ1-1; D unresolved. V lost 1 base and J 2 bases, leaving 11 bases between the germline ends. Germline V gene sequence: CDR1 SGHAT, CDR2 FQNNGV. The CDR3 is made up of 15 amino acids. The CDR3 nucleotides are TGTGCCAGCAGCTTAGTTAAGGGAATAAACACTGAAGCTTTCTTT. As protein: CASSLVKGINTEAFF.

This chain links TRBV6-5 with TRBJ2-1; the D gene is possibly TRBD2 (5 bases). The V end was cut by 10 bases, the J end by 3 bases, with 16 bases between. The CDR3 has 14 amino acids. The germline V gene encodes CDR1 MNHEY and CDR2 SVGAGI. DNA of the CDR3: TGTGCCACCAAGAGAGGCGGGCTCTACAATGAGCAGTTCTTC. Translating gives CATKRGGLYNEQFF.

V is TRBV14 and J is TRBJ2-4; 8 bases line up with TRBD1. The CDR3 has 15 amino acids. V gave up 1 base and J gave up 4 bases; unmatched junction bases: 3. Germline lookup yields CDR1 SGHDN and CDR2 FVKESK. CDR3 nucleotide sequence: TGTGCCAGCAGCCAAGGGGGGACAGGAAAAAACATTCAGTACTTC. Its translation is CASSQGGTGKNIQYF.

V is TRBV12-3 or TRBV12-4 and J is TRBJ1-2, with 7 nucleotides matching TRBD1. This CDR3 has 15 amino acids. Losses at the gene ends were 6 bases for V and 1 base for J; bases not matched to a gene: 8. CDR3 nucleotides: TGTGCCAGCAGCTCGACAGGGACCTATAACTATGGCTACACCTTC. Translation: CASSSTGTYNYGYTF.

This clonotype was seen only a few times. CDR3 sequence reads: CASSLTVGAGELFF. In DNA form, the CDR3 reads TGTGCCAGCAGCCTCACCGTTGGGGCCGGGGAGCTGTTTTTT. The chain combines TRBV13 with TRBJ2-2; D ambiguous. The length of the CDR3 is 14 residues. Germline lookup yields CDR1 PRHDT and CDR2 FYEKMQ (reference sequence). V lost 5 bases and J lost 6, with 13 bases in between.

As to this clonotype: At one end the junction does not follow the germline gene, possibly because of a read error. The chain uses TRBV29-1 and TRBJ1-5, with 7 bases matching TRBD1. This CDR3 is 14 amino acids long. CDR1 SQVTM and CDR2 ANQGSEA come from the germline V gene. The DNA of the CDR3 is TGTAGCGCTACCTTGGGACAGAGCAATCAGCCCCAGCATTTT. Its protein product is CSATLGQSNQPQHF.

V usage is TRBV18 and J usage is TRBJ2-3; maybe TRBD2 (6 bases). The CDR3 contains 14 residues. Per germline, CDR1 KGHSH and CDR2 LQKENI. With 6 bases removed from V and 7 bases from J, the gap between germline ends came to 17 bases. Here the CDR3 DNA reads TGTGCCAGCTCTGGGACTCCCATCGCAAATACGCAGTATTTT. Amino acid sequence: CASSGTPIANTQYF.

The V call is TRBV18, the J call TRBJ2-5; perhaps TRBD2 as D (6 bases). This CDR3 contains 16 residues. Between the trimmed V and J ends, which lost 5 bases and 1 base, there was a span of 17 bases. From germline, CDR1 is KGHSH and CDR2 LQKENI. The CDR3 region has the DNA TGTGCCAGCTCAACCACCGGCGGGGCCGTCCAAGAGACCCAGTACTTC. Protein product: CASSTTGGAVQETQYF. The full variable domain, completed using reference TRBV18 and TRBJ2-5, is NAGVMQNPRHLVRRRGQEARLRCSPMKGHSHVYWYRQLPEEGLKFMVYLQKENIIDESGMPKERFSAEFPKEGPSILRIQQVVRGDSAAYFCASSTTGGAVQETQYFGPGTRLLVL.

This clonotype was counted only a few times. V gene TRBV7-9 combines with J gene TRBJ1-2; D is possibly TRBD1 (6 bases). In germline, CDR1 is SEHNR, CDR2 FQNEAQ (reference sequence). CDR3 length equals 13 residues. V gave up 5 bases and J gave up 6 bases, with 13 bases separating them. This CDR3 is CASSIQGAHGYTF. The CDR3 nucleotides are TGTGCCAGCAGCATACAGGGAGCGCATGGCTACACCTTC.

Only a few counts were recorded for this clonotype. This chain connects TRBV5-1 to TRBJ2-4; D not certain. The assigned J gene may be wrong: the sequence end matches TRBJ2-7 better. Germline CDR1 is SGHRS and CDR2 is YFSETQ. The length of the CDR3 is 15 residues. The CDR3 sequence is CASSLDVSRGLEQYF. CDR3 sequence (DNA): TGCGCCAGCAGCTTGGATGTTTCTCGTGGTCTCGAGCAGTACTTC.

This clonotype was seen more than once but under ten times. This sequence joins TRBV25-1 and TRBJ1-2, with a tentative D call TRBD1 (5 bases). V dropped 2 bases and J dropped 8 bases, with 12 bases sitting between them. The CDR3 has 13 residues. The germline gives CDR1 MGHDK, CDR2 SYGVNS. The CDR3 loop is CASSEKAGQGYTF. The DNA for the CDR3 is TGTGCCAGCAGTGAAAAAGCAGGGCAGGGCTACACCTTC.

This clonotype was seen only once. CDR3: CASSPQELPLDEQFF. CDR3 bases: TGTGCCAGCAGCCCTCAGGAGCTTCCCCTCGATGAGCAGTTCTTC. This sequence joins TRBV14 and TRBJ2-1, with D unclear. The germline CDR1 and CDR2 sequences are SGHDN and FVKESK. CDR3 size: 15 residues. Trimming took off 4 bases at V and 8 bases at J, with 18 bases between the two ends.

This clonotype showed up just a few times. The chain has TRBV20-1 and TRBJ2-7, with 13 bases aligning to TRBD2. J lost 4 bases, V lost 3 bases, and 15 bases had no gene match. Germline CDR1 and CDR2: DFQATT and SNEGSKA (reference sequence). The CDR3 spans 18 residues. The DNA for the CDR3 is TGCAGTGCTAGTACTACGCCCGGACTAGCGGGAGAAACTTACGAGCAGTACTTC. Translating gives CSASTTPGLAGETYEQYF.